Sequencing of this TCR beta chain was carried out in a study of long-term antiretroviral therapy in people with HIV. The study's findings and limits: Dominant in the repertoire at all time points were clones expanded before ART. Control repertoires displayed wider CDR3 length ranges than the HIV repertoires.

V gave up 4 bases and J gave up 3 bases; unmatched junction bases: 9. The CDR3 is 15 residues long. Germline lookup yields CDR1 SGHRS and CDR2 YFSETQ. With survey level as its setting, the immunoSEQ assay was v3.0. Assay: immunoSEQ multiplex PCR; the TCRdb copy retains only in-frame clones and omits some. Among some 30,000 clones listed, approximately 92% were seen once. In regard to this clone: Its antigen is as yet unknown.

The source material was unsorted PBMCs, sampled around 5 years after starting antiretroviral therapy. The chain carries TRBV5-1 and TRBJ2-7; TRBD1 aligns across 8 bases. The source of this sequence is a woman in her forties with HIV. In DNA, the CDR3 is TGCGCCAGCAGCCGGACAGGGTATACTGACTACGAGCAGTACTTC. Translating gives CASSRTGYTDYEQYF.